This T cell receptor (beta chain) was sequenced during a study of lymphopenia after photon versus proton radiotherapy. Some clones are missing from TCRdb's copy, which holds only in-frame ones; the method was immunoSEQ multiplex PCR. Of about 8,000 clones listed, more than 85% were seen once; the top ten hold 3% to 4%. V lost 0 bases to trimming and J lost 5 bases, with 7 bases between them. Germline CDR1 reads SGHDN; CDR2 reads FVKESK. The length of the CDR3 is 13 residues. The chain carries TRBV14 and TRBJ1-1; D not certain. Sequencing was performed on peripheral blood, taken from a patient treated with photon-based radiotherapy. The source of this sequence is a woman in her 70s with pancreatic cancer. The DNA of the CDR3 is TGTGCCAGCAGCCAAGATTTAGTGACTGAAGCTTTCTTT. It yields the protein CASSQDLVTEAFF.